This T cell receptor beta chain was documented in a study of T cells in Graves' hyperthyroidism and ophthalmopathy. Across the whole study: Peripheral blood was collected at initial diagnosis, before any treatment.

The CDR3 runs 15 residues. CDR1 is SGHAT and CDR2 is FQNNGV in the germline V gene. With 5 bases removed from V and 3 bases from J, the gap between germline ends came to 17 bases. Researchers took RNA transcripts and amplified the TCR beta CDR3 regions from them. First-round RT-PCR targeting the TCR CDR3 was performed with the HTBI primer set. TCRdb called the multiplex PCR reads again in MiXCR, with one record for every CDR3 protein. The sample lists nearly 600,000 distinct CDR3 sequences; 14% were seen once. This clonotype showed up many times. No antigen is known for it. Study-level results: Ophthalmopathy, as predicted by the model, came a median around 7 months after the prediction.

Each person with ophthalmopathy scored at least 3 on the Clinical Activity Score, reached NOSPECS grade 4 or higher, and had been ill under 3 months. The gene calls are TRBV11-2 and TRBJ2-7, with D tentatively TRBD1 or TRBD2 (6 bases each). This clonotype was sampled from a woman between 18 and 29 years old with Graves' ophthalmopathy. Sequenced: blood. The CDR3 loop is CASSALGGDLYEQYF. As DNA, the CDR3 is TGTGCCAGCAGCGCACTCGGGGGCGATCTCTACGAGCAGTACTTC.